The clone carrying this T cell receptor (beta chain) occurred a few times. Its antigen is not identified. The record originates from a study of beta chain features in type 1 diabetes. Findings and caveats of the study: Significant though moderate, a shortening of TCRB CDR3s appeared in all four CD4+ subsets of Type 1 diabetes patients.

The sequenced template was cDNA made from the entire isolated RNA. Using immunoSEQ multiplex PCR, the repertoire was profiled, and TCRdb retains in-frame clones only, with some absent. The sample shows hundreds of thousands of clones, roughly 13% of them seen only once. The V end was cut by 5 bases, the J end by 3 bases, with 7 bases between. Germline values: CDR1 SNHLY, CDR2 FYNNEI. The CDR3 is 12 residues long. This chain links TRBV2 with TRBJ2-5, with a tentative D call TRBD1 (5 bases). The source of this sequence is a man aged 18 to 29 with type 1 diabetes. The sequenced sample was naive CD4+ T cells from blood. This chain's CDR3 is CASSTGKETQYF. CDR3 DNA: TGTGCCAGCAGTACAGGAAAAGAGACCCAGTACTTC.